The 24 T cell receptor beta chains below come from one sample, sequenced in a study of T cells in localized non-small cell lung cancer. Profiled with immunoSEQ multiplex PCR; TCRdb holds only in-frame clones, not every one. The data contain about 26,000 clones, approximately 90% of them singletons. Sequenced material: peripheral blood, taken before any cancer treatment. The receptors were gathered from a female donor of 60 years or more with stage II squamous cell lung carcinoma.

The chain couples TRBV9 to TRBJ2-1; 12 nucleotides align to TRBD2. The V gene's germline CDR1 is SGDLS and CDR2 YYNGEE. The CDR3 is 16 amino acids. Trimming took 8 bases from V and 4 from J; bases not matched to a gene: 10. The CDR3 DNA reads TGTGCCAGTGGACTAGCGGGAAGCTCGATTTACAATGAGCAGTTCTTC. It yields the protein CASGLAGSSIYNEQFF.

The chain is built from TRBV6-9 and TRBJ2-6; D remains unclear. V was cut by 8 bases and J by 4 bases, with 18 bases left in between. CDR3 length equals 16 residues. Germline V gives CDR1 MNHGY, CDR2 SVAAGI. CDR3 sequence (DNA): TGTGCCAGCGGTTCGGGCCCCGCCATGGGGGCCAACGTCCTGACTTTC. It translates to CASGSGPAMGANVLTF.

The CDR3: CASSQLAGPGTQYF. The CDR3 DNA reads TGTGCCAGCAGCCAACTAGCGGGGCCGGGGACCCAGTACTTC. The V and J genes are TRBV5-8 and TRBJ2-5, with 10 bases that match TRBD2. The CDR3 has 14 amino acids. V lost 4 bases and J lost 7; bases outside the gene matches: 7. Germline V CDR1 and CDR2: SGHTS, YDEGEE.

A few counts support this clone. This rearrangement joins TRBV15 to TRBJ2-6; D possibly uses TRBD1 or TRBD2 (6 bases each). Germline V gene sequence: CDR1 LNHNV, CDR2 YYDKDF (reference sequence). The CDR3 contains 18 residues. V shed 8 bases and J shed 0 bases, with 20 bases lying between them. In nucleotides, the CDR3 is TGTGCCACCGTCGCCTCGGGGGCCGCATACTCTGGGGCCAACGTCCTGACTTTC. It codes for CATVASGAAYSGANVLTF.

The chain recombines TRBV5-4 with TRBJ2-7; TRBD2 matches 7 bases. Germline values: CDR1 SGHNT, CDR2 YYREEE (reference sequence). This CDR3 is 13 amino acids long. The junction had 3 bases not matched to a gene; V was cut back by 3 bases and J by 3 bases. The CDR3: CASSWGEGYEQYF. In nucleotides, the CDR3 is TGTGCCAGCAGCTGGGGGGAGGGCTACGAGCAGTACTTC.

The rearrangement joins TRBV4-2 to TRBJ1-1; the D is unclear. The CDR3 runs 13 residues. V lost 0 bases and J 2 bases, leaving 4 bases between the germline ends. CDR1 LGHNA and CDR2 YNFKEQ come from the germline V gene. The CDR3: CASSQEENTEAFF. CDR3 nucleotide sequence: TGTGCCAGCAGCCAAGAAGAAAACACTGAAGCTTTCTTT.

The rearrangement links TRBV7-6 to TRBJ2-3; D ambiguous. The V end was cut by 2 bases, the J end by 6 bases, with 6 bases between. CDR1 and CDR2 from the germline V gene are SGHVS and FNYEAQ. The CDR3 spans 12 residues. The CDR3 loop reads CASSLIEDTQYF. The CDR3 DNA follows: TGTGCCAGCAGCTTAATAGAGGATACGCAGTATTTT.

CDR3 nucleotide sequence: TGCGCCAGCAGCTTACAGGGAGGGACTGAAGCTTTCTTT. Translated: CASSLQGGTEAFF. The chain uses TRBV5-1 and TRBJ1-1; D might be TRBD1 (6 bases). CDR1 is SGHRS, CDR2 YFSETQ, per germline. The ends were cut back, 2 bases at V and 5 bases at J, with 10 bases in the middle. This CDR3 comprises 13 residues.

The chain couples TRBV7-9 to TRBJ1-2; 7 bases are a match to TRBD1. The germline gives CDR1 SEHNR, CDR2 FQNEAQ (reference sequence). The CDR3 contains 15 residues. Trimming cost V 2 bases and J 4 bases; bases outside gene matches: 7. The CDR3 protein is CASSLIPRGVYGYTF. The CDR3, as DNA: TGTGCCAGCAGCTTAATCCCCAGGGGGGTCTATGGCTACACCTTC.

The genes are TRBV11-2 and TRBJ1-1; maybe TRBD1 (5 bases). Per the germline V gene, CDR1 is SGHAT and CDR2 is FQNNGV. This CDR3 is 16 amino acids long. Deletions cut 1 base from V and 1 base from J, with 13 bases between. CDR3: CASSLGTGRWNTEAFF. Written as DNA, the CDR3 is TGTGCCAGCAGCTTAGGAACAGGTCGGTGGAACACTGAAGCTTTCTTT.

The chain uses TRBV18 and TRBJ1-5; D ambiguous. The CDR3 runs 15 residues. Germline V gene data show CDR1 as KGHSH and CDR2 as LQKENI. V was clipped by 2 bases and J by 4 bases, with 12 bases between them. DNA of the CDR3: TGTGCCAGCTCACCAGCCACAGATATGAATCAGCCCCAGCATTTT. It yields the protein CASSPATDMNQPQHF. The whole variable domain, remainder taken from reference TRBV18 and TRBJ1-5, is NAGVMQNPRHLVRRRGQEARLRCSPMKGHSHVYWYRQLPEEGLKFMVYLQKENIIDESGMPKERFSAEFPKEGPSILRIQQVVRGDSAAYFCASSPATDMNQPQHFGDGTRLSIL.

The V and J genes are TRBV30 and TRBJ1-4, with D uncertain. The CDR3 is 11 amino acids. V was clipped by 8 bases and J by 5 bases, with 9 bases between them. Germline V lookup: CDR1 GTSNPN, CDR2 SVGIG (reference sequence). The CDR3 protein is CATGRNEKLFF. The CDR3 nucleotides read TGTGCCACGGGAAGAAATGAAAAACTGTTTTTT.

This clone was seen just once. The rearrangement joins TRBV30 to TRBJ2-1; 12 bases align to TRBD2. This CDR3 is 18 amino acids long. The ends lost 2 bases at V and 8 bases at J; junction bases unmatched: 16. Germline CDR1 and CDR2: GTSNPN and SVGIG (reference sequence). The CDR3 is CAWSPPRPPSGGVHEQFF. The CDR3 DNA reads as TGTGCCTGGAGTCCCCCTCGGCCTCCTAGCGGGGGGGTCCATGAGCAGTTCTTC. Full variable domain (remainder filled in from reference TRBV30 and TRBJ2-1): SQTIHQWPATLVQPVGSPLSLECTVEGTSNPNLYWYRQAAGRGLQLLFYSVGIGQISSEVPQNLSASRPQDRQFILSSKKLLLSDSGFYLCAWSPPRPPSGGVHEQFFGPGTRLTVL.

The chain links TRBV5-5 to TRBJ1-2; a possible D gene is TRBD1 (5 bases). Trimming shortened V by 4 bases and J by 7 bases, and 20 bases separated the two germline ends. This CDR3 has 15 residues. CDR1 and CDR2 from the germline V gene are SGHKS and YYEKEE (reference sequence). The CDR3 spells CASSRDGSLFGGYTF. The CDR3 bases are TGTGCCAGCAGCCGGGACGGGTCCTTATTTGGTGGCTACACCTTC.

V gene TRBV15 combines with J gene TRBJ1-2; TRBD1 agrees at 10 bases. J lost 2 bases, V lost 3 bases, and 9 bases had no gene match. The CDR3 extends over 17 amino acids. Germline loops: CDR1 LNHNV, CDR2 YYDKDF (reference sequence). The CDR3 here is CATSSLSTGGENYGYTF. In nucleotides, the CDR3 is TGTGCCACCAGCAGCCTTTCGACAGGGGGCGAGAACTATGGCTACACCTTC.

This chain links TRBV19 with TRBJ2-3; TRBD1 or TRBD2 may be the D gene (5 bases each). CDR1 and CDR2 (germline): LNHDA, SQIVND (reference sequence). The length of the CDR3 is 15 residues. V lost 6 bases and J lost 4, with 17 bases in between. The CDR3 DNA reads as TGTGCCAGTAGAGTCATAGGGACCGGCGCAGATACGCAGTATTTT. Its translation is CASRVIGTGADTQYF.

V usage is TRBV30 and J usage is TRBJ1-2; D remains unclear. The germline gives CDR1 GTSNPN, CDR2 SVGIG (reference sequence). V was pared by 4 bases and J by 5 bases, with 11 bases between. CDR3 length equals 12 residues. The CDR3 loop is CAWTGARYGYTF. The DNA of the CDR3 is TGTGCCTGGACGGGTGCTCGGTATGGCTACACCTTC. Combining the CDR3 with reference TRBV30 and TRBJ1-2 gives the whole variable domain SQTIHQWPATLVQPVGSPLSLECTVEGTSNPNLYWYRQAAGRGLQLLFYSVGIGQISSEVPQNLSASRPQDRQFILSSKKLLLSDSGFYLCAWTGARYGYTFGSGTRLTVV.

J is TRBJ2-3 and V is TRBV6-8, with D unresolved. With 0 bases removed from V and 7 bases from J, the gap between germline ends came to 14 bases. The CDR3 covers 15 residues. Germline V gene data show CDR1 as MNHGY and CDR2 as SAAAGT. CDR3 bases: TGTGCCAGCAGTTACTCGGAGAATTCCCCCCATACGCAGTATTTT. This translates into CASSYSENSPHTQYF.

This rearrangement joins TRBV11-2 to TRBJ2-5; D unclear. Trimming left V 5 bases short and J 5 bases short, with 12 bases between. The CDR3 length is 13 residues. Germline V gene data show CDR1 as SGHAT and CDR2 as FQNNGV. CDR3 in DNA: TGTGCCAGCAGCCCCTCCCTACGGGAGACCCAGTACTTC. Translation gives CASSPSLRETQYF.

The rearrangement joins TRBV2 to TRBJ1-4; D gene uncertain. V lost 3 bases and J 4 bases, leaving 12 bases between the germline ends. Looked up from germline, CDR1 is SNHLY and CDR2 is FYNNEI. The CDR3 sequence is 15 residues long. CDR3 amino acids: CASSDPGGDNEKLFF. The CDR3 nucleotides are TGTGCCAGCAGTGACCCGGGCGGGGATAATGAAAAACTGTTTTTT. The entire variable domain, with the rest obtained from reference TRBV2 and TRBJ1-4, is as follows: EPEVTQTPSHQVTQMGQEVILRCVPISNHLYFYWYRQILGQKVEFLVSFYNNEISEKSEIFDDQFSVERPDGSNFTLKIRSTKLEDSAMYFCASSDPGGDNEKLFFGSGTQLSVL.

CDR3 nucleotides: TGTGCCAGCAGCCGCGGGACAGCTATTGCCCCCACCGAAGCTTTCTTT. Protein sequence: CASSRGTAIAPTEAFF. The chain recombines TRBV7-9 with TRBJ1-1; 7 nucleotides match TRBD1. CDR1 and CDR2 from the germline V gene are SEHNR and FQNEAQ (reference sequence). After removal of 5 bases from V and 8 bases from J, the junction contained 17 bases not matched to a gene. The CDR3 has 16 residues.

The CDR3, as DNA: TGTGCCAGCAGCTCCGGACAGGTGGATAATTCACCCCTCCACTTT. This encodes CASSSGQVDNSPLHF. The J gene is TRBJ1-6, the V gene TRBV7-9; TRBD1 matches at 7 bases. The CDR3 runs to 15 residues. V was pared by 4 bases and J by 5 bases, with 5 bases of the junction left unmatched. Germline V gene data show CDR1 as SEHNR and CDR2 as FQNEAQ (reference sequence).

V usage is TRBV9 and J usage is TRBJ2-2, with D perhaps matching TRBD1 (5 bases). Germline loops: CDR1 SGDLS, CDR2 YYNGEE. This CDR3 spans 15 amino acids. Deletions cut 0 bases from V and 0 bases from J, with 6 bases between. CDR3 in DNA: TGTGCCAGCAGCGTAGGGGGCACGAACACCGGGGAGCTGTTTTTT. Translated: CASSVGGTNTGELFF.

The chain combines TRBV5-5 with TRBJ2-7; 9 bases line up with TRBD1. The germline V gene encodes CDR1 SGHKS and CDR2 YYEKEE (reference sequence). The J segment lost 6 bases and the V segment lost 1 base, leaving 8 bases of the junction unmatched. There are 15 residues in the CDR3. Written as DNA, the CDR3 is TGTGCCAGCAGCTTGACCCCGGGACAGGGCTTCGAGCAGTACTTC. It specifies CASSLTPGQGFEQYF.